A single T cell receptor beta chain is shown here with its context. Its antigen is unidentified. The junction shows a germline mismatch at one end, possibly a read error. Other autoimmune diseases, uncontrolled infections, pregnancy and lactation each led to patient exclusion. Germline V gene lookup returns CDR1 SGHTA and CDR2 FQGNSA. The CDR3 loop spans 16 amino acids. These data belong to a study of Graves' ophthalmopathy and Graves' hyperthyroidism. Beta-chain TCR CDR3 regions were amplified from RNA transcripts. HTBI primers were employed in first-round RT-PCR, then a second-round multiplex PCR followed. Via MiXCR, TCRdb re-called the multiplex PCR reads, giving one row per CDR3 protein. The profile covers around 1,200,000 distinct CDR3 sequences, with 35% to 45% appearing a single time and 8.5% to 14% taken by the ten largest. Study observations and caveats: With a specificity of under 85% and a sensitivity of just under 71%, the model predicted ophthalmopathy progression.

The TCR comes from an adult man with Graves' hyperthyroidism. The sample comprised peripheral blood or thyroid tissue (not recorded which). The chain is built from TRBV7-2 and TRBJ1-4, with unresolved D. This CDR3 is CASSTYPGATNERLFF. CDR3 bases: TGTGCCAGCAGCACCTACCCAGGTGCAACTAATGAAAGACTGTTTTTT.